Listed below are T cell receptor beta chains from one sample, sequenced in a study of blood T cell repertoires in COVID-19. Some clones are missing from TCRdb's copy, which holds only in-frame ones; the method was immunoSEQ multiplex PCR. The sample has fewer than 150,000 clones, 70% to 85% seen once; the top ten hold roughly 11%. Material for sequencing was peripheral blood. Receptors were obtained from a man between 60 and 75 years old who had recovered from COVID-19. Each CDR3 is given with its conserved first and last residue. D genes are given only for firm matches. The size entry is marked missing in some rows and otherwise reads once, few, many or a size class.

TRBJ1-2 | once | TRBV5-1 | TRBD1 | CASSPRQGENYGYTF | TGCGCCAGCAGCCCTAGACAGGGGGAGAACTATGGCTACACCTTC
TRBJ2-7 | many | TRBV5-1 | . | CASSSDGDYEQYF | TGCGCCAGCAGCTCCGACGGAGACTACGAGCAGTACTTC
TRBJ2-1 | . | TRBV19 | TRBD1 | CASRFGQGIEGQFF | TGTGCCAGTAGGTTCGGACAGGGAATCGAGGGGCAGTTCTTC
TRBJ2-2 | . | TRBV18 | TRBD2 | CASSPAGGDTGELFF | TGTGCCAGCTCACCAGCGGGGGGAGACACCGGGGAGCTGTTTTTT
TRBJ2-1 | . | TRBV5-1 | TRBD2 | CASSPSGRSIGEQFF | TGCGCCAGCAGTCCGAGCGGGAGAAGTATCGGTGAGCAGTTCTTC
TRBJ2-5 | . | TRBV7-9 | . | CASSSLDLPLGAQETQYF | TGTGCCAGCAGCTCCCTGGACTTACCTCTGGGGGCCCAAGAGACCCAGTACTTC
TRBJ1-2 | . | TRBV6-5 | TRBD1 | CASTQAGGGYTF | TGTGCCAGCACCCAAGCAGGGGGAGGCTACACCTTC
TRBJ2-3 | . | TRBV12-3/TRBV12-4 | . | CASSFKDSDTQYF | TGTGCCAGCAGTTTCAAAGACTCCGATACGCAGTATTTT
TRBJ1-2 | many | TRBV19 | . | CASRQADYGYTF | TGTGCCTCCAGACAGGCGGACTATGGCTACACCTTC
TRBJ1-5 | . | TRBV7-2 | . | CASSSGVNQPQHF | TGTGCCAGCTCCTCAGGGGTCAATCAGCCCCAGCATTTT
TRBJ2-1 | . | TRBV4-2 | TRBD2 | CASSQDRVAGASEQFF | TGTGCCAGCAGCCAAGATCGGGTAGCGGGAGCCAGTGAGCAGTTCTTC
TRBJ1-1 | . | TRBV25-1 | TRBD1 | CASSFTGGTEAFF | TGTGCCAGCAGTTTCACAGGGGGCACTGAAGCTTTCTTT
TRBJ1-4 | . | TRBV6-5 | TRBD1 | CATNRGMDEKLFF | TGTGCCACAAACAGGGGTATGGATGAAAAACTGTTTTTT
TRBJ2-1 | . | TRBV5-1 | TRBD1 | CASSGGTGYNEQFF | TGCGCCAGCAGCGGCGGGACAGGGTACAATGAGCAGTTCTTC
TRBJ2-1 | few | TRBV29-1 | TRBD2 | CSVVEAGGHNEQFF | TGCAGCGTTGTGGAAGCGGGGGGCCACAATGAGCAGTTCTTC